These 24 T cell receptor beta chains were all obtained from the same sample, sequenced in a study of early T cells in non-severe SARS-CoV-2 infection. TCRdb itself ran the 5' RACE reads through MiXCR, one entry per CDR3 protein. This sample carries 25,000 to 35,000 distinct CDR3 sequences, approximately 6% of them seen once, and the ten largest clones take roughly 13%. The specimen was whole blood. Every receptor here comes from an adult who was a healthcare worker with PCR-confirmed SARS-CoV-2 infection or an uninfected control (not recorded which).

Many counts were recorded for this clonotype. The V call is TRBV19, the J call TRBJ1-4; TRBD1 matches at 7 bases. The CDR3 length is 15 residues. Germline V gives CDR1 LNHDA, CDR2 SQIVND (reference sequence). The trim removed 7 bases at V and 7 bases at J, leaving 12 bases unmatched. CDR3 sequence reads: CASINPGGGSEKLFF. CDR3 bases: TGTGCCAGTATCAACCCAGGAGGGGGCAGTGAAAAACTGTTTTTT.

This clonotype appeared many times. The chain has TRBV5-6 and TRBJ1-2, with TRBD1 matching over 10 bases. Trimming at V came to 4 bases and at J to 4 bases, leaving 7 bases not matched to a gene. Germline CDR1 and CDR2: SGHDT and YYEEEE. The length of the CDR3 is 15 residues. The CDR3: CASSPDRGIGYGYTF. The CDR3 DNA sequence: TGTGCCAGCAGCCCGGACAGGGGGATCGGCTATGGCTACACCTTC.

At least ten counts were recorded for this clonotype. V gene TRBV19 combines with J gene TRBJ1-1, with no clear D. This CDR3 has 14 amino acids. Germline V gives CDR1 LNHDA, CDR2 SQIVND (reference sequence). Trimming stripped 4 bases from V and 6 bases from J, with 15 bases between. DNA of the CDR3: TGTGCCAGTAGTAGTCTGGGGATGGTGGCTGAAGCTTTCTTT. Its protein product is CASSSLGMVAEAFF.

This clonotype was observed at least ten times. The J gene is TRBJ2-3, the V gene TRBV5-5; 9 bases match TRBD1. The germline CDR1 and CDR2 sequences are SGHKS and YYEKEE (reference sequence). CDR3 length: 16 amino acids. V lost 4 bases to trimming and J lost 2 bases; unmatched junction nucleotides: 8. The CDR3, as DNA: TGTGCCAGCAGCCCCCGGACAGGGGTCAACACAGATACGCAGTATTTT. Residues: CASSPRTGVNTDTQYF.

This clonotype showed up many times. V gene TRBV4-1 combines with J gene TRBJ1-1, with D hard to call. Trimming took off 1 base at V and 0 bases at J, with 3 bases between the two ends. Germline lookup yields CDR1 MGHRA and CDR2 YSYEKL. The CDR3 spans 13 residues. The CDR3 is CASSQAMNTEAFF. In DNA, the CDR3 is TGCGCCAGCAGCCAAGCCATGAACACTGAAGCTTTCTTT.

The chain has TRBV6-5 and TRBJ2-5; D is unresolved. The ends were cut back, 11 bases at V and 4 bases at J, with 11 bases in the middle. The length of the CDR3 is 11 residues. Germline V gene sequence: CDR1 MNHEY, CDR2 SVGAGI. CDR3 nucleotides: TGTGCCTGCCGTCGGAGAGAGACCCAGTACTTC. Translated, it gives CACRRRETQYF.

Many counts were recorded for this clonotype. CDR3 sequence reads: CASSPGEGYTEAFF. The CDR3 DNA follows: TGCGCCAGCAGCCCCGGGGAGGGGTACACTGAAGCTTTCTTT. The chain employs TRBV5-1 and TRBJ1-1; D perhaps matches TRBD1 (5 bases). Germline V gene data show CDR1 as SGHRS and CDR2 as YFSETQ. The length of the CDR3 is 14 residues. Trimming left V 4 bases short and J 3 bases short, with 13 bases between.

This clonotype was seen only a few times. The rearrangement links TRBV20-1 to TRBJ1-1; D is ambiguous. CDR3 size: 13 residues. V gave up 5 bases and J gave up 4 bases, with 14 bases separating them. Germline CDR1 DFQATT, CDR2 SNEGSKA (reference sequence). As DNA, the CDR3 is TGCAGTGCTTACCCTAGTGGACTCACTGAAGCTTTCTTT. This gives the protein CSAYPSGLTEAFF.

This clonotype occurred many times. The V gene is TRBV3-1, the J gene TRBJ2-7; 9 bases align to TRBD1. This CDR3 has 15 amino acids. CDR1 and CDR2 (germline): LGHDT, YNNKEL (reference sequence). The junction had 2 bases not matched to a gene; V was cut back by 1 base and J by 1 base. CDR3 sequence reads: CASSQGTGESYEQYF. The CDR3 bases are TGTGCCAGCAGCCAAGGGACAGGGGAATCCTACGAGCAGTACTTC.

Ten or more counts support this clonotype. The rearrangement links TRBV6-6 to TRBJ2-5; tentatively, D is TRBD1 or TRBD2 (7 bases each). Germline CDR1 is MNHNY and CDR2 is SVGAGI (reference sequence). The germline V and J ends were trimmed by 7 bases and 1 base, with 16 bases remaining between them. The CDR3 loop spans 15 amino acids. The CDR3 nucleotides are TGTGCCAGCACCCCGGGGGGACAGAGCCAAGAGACCCAGTACTTC. It is translated as CASTPGGQSQETQYF.

At least ten counts were recorded for this clonotype. The chain uses TRBV4-1 and TRBJ2-7; TRBD1 agrees at 7 bases. The germline gives CDR1 MGHRA, CDR2 YSYEKL. After removal of 8 bases from V and 3 bases from J, the junction contained 4 bases not matched to a gene. CDR3 length equals 12 residues. CDR3: CASGTDYYEQYF. In DNA form, the CDR3 reads TGCGCCAGCGGGACAGACTACTACGAGCAGTACTTC.

This clonotype was recorded many times. The rearrangement uses TRBV20-1 and TRBJ1-3, with 9 bases lining up with TRBD1. V dropped 6 bases and J dropped 3; count of bases not matched to a gene: 18. In germline, CDR1 is DFQATT, CDR2 SNEGSKA (reference sequence). The CDR3 totals 18 residues. CDR3 loop: CSAHPGQGSSGGGNTIYF. The CDR3 DNA follows: TGCAGTGCCCATCCTGGACAGGGGAGTTCTGGAGGTGGAAACACCATATATTTT.

Many counts were recorded for this clonotype. The chain combines TRBV6-1 with TRBJ1-1; unclear D gene. Trimming cost V 2 bases and J 5 bases, with 9 bases left between them. The CDR3 consists of 13 residues. Germline loops: CDR1 MNHNS, CDR2 SASEGT. The CDR3 is CASSERVGTEAFF. CDR3 DNA: TGTGCCAGCAGTGAAAGGGTAGGGACTGAAGCTTTCTTT.

This clonotype has at least ten counts. CDR3 bases: TGTGCCAGCAGCCCGACAGGCGTTAACTATGGCTACACCTTC. This sequence encodes CASSPTGVNYGYTF. This chain connects TRBV6-5 to TRBJ1-2, with a tentative D call TRBD1 (6 bases). Germline CDR1 MNHEY, CDR2 SVGAGI. Trimming stripped 6 bases from V and 1 base from J, with 12 bases between. This CDR3 has 14 residues.

With respect to this clonotype: A much larger clone differs by one base, so this may be a read error. This chain uses TRBV2 with TRBJ1-1; 9 nucleotides line up with TRBD1. Germline V gene sequence: CDR1 SNHLY, CDR2 FYNNEI. CDR3 length: 15 amino acids. CDR3 nucleotides: TGTGTCAGCAGTGACAGGGGGAAAAGGAACACTGAAGCTTTCTTT. Its translation: CVSSDRGKRNTEAFF. The whole variable domain, remainder taken from reference TRBV2 and TRBJ1-1, is EPEVTQTPSHQVTQMGQEVILRCVPISNHLYFYWYRQILGQKVEFLVSFYNNEISEKSEIFDDQFSVERPDGSNFTLKIRSTKLEDSAMYFCVSSDRGKRNTEAFFGQGTRLTVV.

Ten or more counts support this clonotype. The V call is TRBV7-2, the J call TRBJ2-1; possible D gene TRBD1, 5 bases. Germline CDR1 is SGHTA and CDR2 is FQGNSA. CDR3 length: 14 residues. V shed 5 bases and J shed 0 bases, with 8 bases lying between them. CDR3: CASSPDSSYNEQFF. The CDR3 bases are TGTGCCAGCAGCCCCGACAGCTCCTACAATGAGCAGTTCTTC. Supplemented by reference TRBV7-2 and TRBJ2-1, the full variable domain reads GAGVSQSPSNKVTEKGKDVELRCDPISGHTALYWYRQSLGQGLEFLIYFQGNSAPDKSGLPSDRFSAERTGGSVSTLTIQRTQQEDSAVYLCASSPDSSYNEQFFGPGTRLTVL.

The rearrangement joins TRBV18 to TRBJ1-1; possibly TRBD1 for D (6 bases). CDR1 is KGHSH, CDR2 LQKENI, per germline. The CDR3 is 13 residues long. Deletions cut 2 bases from V and 4 bases from J, with 8 bases between. The CDR3 coding sequence is TGTGCCAGCTCACCAGGGGGCCCCACTGAAGCTTTCTTT. This translates into CASSPGGPTEAFF.

This clonotype was seen ten or more times. The chain carries TRBV7-2 and TRBJ1-4; D gene ambiguous. The CDR3 length is 16 residues. V was pared by 5 bases and J by 4 bases, with 17 bases between. Germline V gives CDR1 SGHTA, CDR2 FQGNSA. CDR3 DNA: TGTGCCAGCAGCCCCCACCGGGCCATCGTTAATGAAAAACTGTTTTTT. This codes for CASSPHRAIVNEKLFF.

This clonotype has a count of ten or more. The V and J genes are TRBV13 and TRBJ2-7; no definite D call. The CDR3 sequence is 14 residues long. V was pared by 0 bases and J by 6 bases, with 12 bases between. Germline V gene sequence: CDR1 PRHDT, CDR2 FYEKMQ (reference sequence). CDR3: CASSLGLKGFEQYF. DNA for the CDR3: TGTGCCAGCAGCTTAGGGTTAAAGGGATTCGAGCAGTACTTC.

At least ten counts were recorded for this clonotype. The V and J genes are TRBV18 and TRBJ2-7; 8 positions match TRBD2. V gave up 3 bases and J gave up 2 bases; unmatched junction bases: 3. The germline V gene has CDR1 KGHSH and CDR2 LQKENI. The CDR3 covers 14 residues. In DNA, the CDR3 is TGTGCCAGCTCACCCGGGGGGGTCACCTACGAGCAGTACTTC. It encodes CASSPGGVTYEQYF.

This clonotype was observed many times. The rearrangement links TRBV18 to TRBJ1-1; the D is unclear. The CDR3 totals 15 residues. Germline lookup yields CDR1 KGHSH and CDR2 LQKENI. V shed 1 base and J shed 4 bases, with 13 bases lying between them. CDR3: CASSPQRDGSTEAFF. CDR3 DNA: TGTGCCAGCTCACCACAAAGGGATGGGAGCACTGAAGCTTTCTTT.

This clonotype was detected many times. This rearrangement joins TRBV12-3 or TRBV12-4 to TRBJ2-3, with 7 bases that match TRBD1. V dropped 7 bases and J dropped 2; count of bases not matched to a gene: 9. The CDR3 is 15 amino acids. CDR3 amino acids: CASIPTGESTDTQYF. The CDR3 DNA sequence: TGTGCCAGCATACCTACAGGGGAATCCACAGATACGCAGTATTTT.

The J gene is TRBJ1-5, the V gene TRBV10-3, with 7 bases identical to TRBD1. The CDR3 covers 16 residues. The V segment lost 2 bases and the J segment 0 bases; nucleotides outside the gene matches: 4. The germline V gene has CDR1 ENHRY and CDR2 SYGVKD. The chain's CDR3 is CAISEGTVNSNQPQHF. CDR3 coding DNA: TGTGCCATCAGTGAGGGGACAGTTAATAGCAATCAGCCCCAGCATTTT.

This clonotype was counted at least ten times. The V call is TRBV6-5, the J call TRBJ2-5; possible D gene TRBD1, 5 bases. Trimming stripped 2 bases from V and 4 bases from J, with 14 bases between. The CDR3 has 15 amino acids. Germline loops: CDR1 MNHEY, CDR2 SVGAGI. CDR3 in amino acids: CASSYMAGMVETQYF. The CDR3 DNA reads TGTGCCAGCAGTTACATGGCAGGGATGGTAGAGACCCAGTACTTC.